A single sample is the source of the 17 T cell receptor beta chains below, sequenced in a study of blood T cell repertoires in COVID-19. Using immunoSEQ multiplex PCR, the repertoire was profiled, and TCRdb retains in-frame clones only, with some absent. Here the sample spans almost 200,000 clones, more than 80% being singletons. Specimen: PBMCs or T cells enriched from blood (not recorded which). Source of these receptors: a young woman who had recovered from COVID-19.

The rearrangement joins TRBV21-1 to TRBJ2-6; the table names TRBD1, a call not compared with the DNA. TRBV21-1 corresponds to a pseudogene. The CDR3 runs 16 residues. The CDR3 DNA sequence: TGTGCCAGCAGCAAAGGTCAGGGGGCTGGGGCCAACGTCCTGACTTTC. Translated: CASSKGQGAGANVLTF.

The chain links TRBV5-1 to TRBJ2-7, with TRBD1 identical over 9 bases. The CDR3 totals 14 residues. Germline V gene lookup returns CDR1 SGHRS and CDR2 YFSETQ. V was pared by 3 bases and J by 7 bases, with 8 bases of the junction left unmatched. The CDR3 protein is CASSSPGQGIEQYF. The CDR3 DNA reads TGCGCCAGCAGCTCGCCGGGACAGGGAATAGAGCAGTACTTC.

The rearrangement uses TRBV30 and TRBJ1-1, with D possibly being TRBD1 (5 bases). Trimming removed 0 bases from V and 8 bases from J, with 13 bases in between. Germline loops: CDR1 GTSNPN, CDR2 SVGIG (reference sequence). This CDR3 has 13 residues. The CDR3 loop is CAWSVRQGGEAFF. CDR3 coding DNA: TGTGCCTGGAGTGTACGGCAGGGAGGGGAAGCTTTCTTT. The variable domain in full, completed from reference TRBV30 and TRBJ1-1, reads SQTIHQWPATLVQPVGSPLSLECTVEGTSNPNLYWYRQAAGRGLQLLFYSVGIGQISSEVPQNLSASRPQDRQFILSSKKLLLSDSGFYLCAWSVRQGGEAFFGQGTRLTVV.

The genes are TRBV3-1 (or the pseudogene TRBV3-2) and TRBJ2-2; D perhaps matches TRBD1 (6 bases). The germline gives CDR1 LGHDT, CDR2 YNNKEL (reference sequence). The CDR3 loop spans 19 amino acids. V lost 6 bases and J 5 bases, leaving 28 bases between the germline ends. Here the CDR3 DNA reads TGTGCCAGCAGTCCTCGGGGACAATTGACTAAACCGTTAACCGGGGAGCTGTTTTTT. This translates into CASSPRGQLTKPLTGELFF.

The rearrangement links TRBV28 to TRBJ1-6; TRBD1 aligns across 7 bases. V trimming: 4 bases; J trimming: 11 bases; junction bases outside the gene matches: 14. In germline, CDR1 is MDHEN, CDR2 SYDVKM. This CDR3 is 16 amino acids long. The CDR3 loop reads CASSSPGQLVGTPLHF. The CDR3 region has the DNA TGTGCCAGCAGTTCGCCGGGACAGTTGGTAGGAACACCCCTCCACTTT.

The V call is TRBV7-9, the J call TRBJ2-1; D call uncertain. V lost 4 bases and J 7 bases, leaving 8 bases between the germline ends. Germline CDR1 is SEHNR and CDR2 is FQNEAQ (reference sequence). The CDR3 is 12 residues long. The CDR3 DNA reads as TGTGCCAGCAGCTATAAAATGAATGAGCAGTTCTTC. It translates to CASSYKMNEQFF.

The rearrangement links TRBV4-1 to TRBJ2-7, with TRBD2 matching 11 bases. The germline V gene has CDR1 MGHRA and CDR2 YSYEKL. The CDR3 covers 16 residues. V lost 2 bases and J lost 1; bases outside the gene matches: 4. Written as DNA, the CDR3 is TGCGCCAGCAGCCAACCTACTAGCGGGGGATCCTACGAGCAGTACTTC. Its protein is CASSQPTSGGSYEQYF.

This chain connects TRBV7-9 to TRBJ2-7, with TRBD1 identical over 9 bases. Germline CDR1 is SEHNR and CDR2 is FQNEAQ (reference sequence). The CDR3 covers 14 residues. The V and J ends lost 1 base and 3 bases, in that order; junction bases with no gene match: 1. CDR3 loop: CASSLVGQGYEQYF. The CDR3 DNA follows: TGTGCCAGCAGCTTAGTGGGACAGGGCTACGAGCAGTACTTC.

The V gene is TRBV28, the J gene TRBJ2-1; no clear D gene. V was trimmed by 5 bases and J by 9 bases, leaving 17 bases between them. CDR3 length: 14 residues. Germline CDR1 reads MDHEN; CDR2 reads SYDVKM. CDR3 sequence: CASSPSPRDGEQFF. The CDR3 DNA reads TGTGCCAGCAGTCCCTCCCCCCGAGATGGTGAGCAGTTCTTC.

The chain carries TRBV6-5 and TRBJ2-6; D remains unclear. Trimming took 6 bases from V and 0 from J, leaving 9 bases between them. Looked up from germline, CDR1 is MNHEY and CDR2 is SVGAGI. This CDR3 has 15 amino acids. CDR3 nucleotides: TGTGCCAGCAGCCGTTCGAGCTCTGGGGCCAACGTCCTGACTTTC. Translating it yields CASSRSSSGANVLTF.

The rearrangement joins TRBV5-6 to TRBJ2-7; 7 bases fit TRBD2. V lost 10 bases to trimming and J lost 7 bases; unmatched junction nucleotides: 14. Germline V gives CDR1 SGHDT, CDR2 YYEEEE. CDR3 length: 13 amino acids. The CDR3 nucleotides are TGTGCCGGGGAAGCAGCGGGGTCGGGGGAGCAGTACTTC. This translates into CAGEAAGSGEQYF.

The genes are TRBV28 and TRBJ1-1, with D perhaps matching TRBD1 (6 bases). V was clipped by 1 base and J by 6 bases, with 15 bases between them. The CDR3 loop spans 15 amino acids. CDR1 MDHEN and CDR2 SYDVKM come from the germline V gene. The CDR3 protein is CASSLLDAGGPEAFF. The CDR3 coding sequence is TGTGCCAGCAGTTTATTGGACGCCGGGGGGCCTGAAGCTTTCTTT.

V is TRBV6-5 and J is TRBJ1-6; D gene unclear. Looked up from germline, CDR1 is MNHEY and CDR2 is SVGAGI. Deletions cut 2 bases from V and 6 bases from J, with 8 bases between. The CDR3 extends over 14 amino acids. The CDR3 sequence: CASSYRHGNSPLHF. In nucleotides, the CDR3 is TGTGCCAGCAGTTACCGACACGGTAATTCACCCCTCCACTTT.

The chain combines TRBV7-9 with TRBJ2-1; TRBD2 agrees at 7 bases. The germline CDR1 and CDR2 sequences are SEHNR and FQNEAQ (reference sequence). Unmatched junction bases numbered 2, after V lost 1 base and J lost 2 bases. This CDR3 has 15 amino acids. CDR3 in DNA: TGTGCCAGCAGCTTAGGCGGGGGACCCTACAATGAGCAGTTCTTC. Encoded protein: CASSLGGGPYNEQFF.

The rearrangement joins TRBV6-1 to TRBJ2-5; the match to TRBD2 covers 11 bases. The V segment lost 4 bases and the J segment 13 bases; nucleotides outside the gene matches: 11. The germline V gene encodes CDR1 MNHNS and CDR2 SASEGT. The CDR3 covers 14 residues. The CDR3 here is CASSVELAGAYRYF. The CDR3 nucleotides read TGTGCCAGCAGTGTCGAACTAGCGGGGGCTTATCGGTACTTC.

This clone occurred once. V gene TRBV18 combines with J gene TRBJ2-3; 7 nucleotides align to TRBD2. Trimming at V came to 2 bases and at J to 2 bases, leaving 7 bases not matched to a gene. The length of the CDR3 is 16 residues. CDR1 and CDR2 from the germline V gene are KGHSH and LQKENI. CDR3 sequence: CASSPYRGGNTDTQYF. The CDR3 DNA reads TGTGCCAGCTCACCATATCGCGGGGGAAACACAGATACGCAGTATTTT.

This clone was observed a single time. V and J are TRBV24-1 and TRBJ2-5, with TRBD1 identical over 10 bases. Trimming cost V 3 bases and J 5 bases; bases outside gene matches: 2. This CDR3 has 14 residues. CDR1 KGHDR and CDR2 SFDVKD come from the germline V gene. The CDR3 nucleotides read TGTGCCACCAGTGATCCGGGACAGGGGGAGACCCAGTACTTC. It is translated as CATSDPGQGETQYF.